What follows describes a single T cell receptor beta chain. Its target is not known. The PCR employed 60 Vbeta primers together with 13 Jbeta primers. Method: immunoSEQ multiplex PCR; TCRdb's copy keeps in-frame clones and lacks some. The repertoire has approximately 170,000 clones, about 72% of them found once; the top ten carry approximately 1.4%. This record comes from a study of cytomegalovirus exposure and HLA in healthy donors. Overall study results and limits: Analysis performed later found 15,000 or so TCR beta sequences associated with HLA alleles at 0.05 false discovery rate. Some V segments (TRBV6-2 and TRBV6-3 among them) were excluded as indistinguishable. Using the classifier, cytomegalovirus status was reportedly diagnosed with high specificity and sensitivity.

The V and J ends lost 4 bases and 5 bases respectively, with 12 bases between them. Germline CDR1 is PRHDT and CDR2 is FYEKMQ (reference sequence). The CDR3 contains 14 residues. The V and J genes are TRBV13 and TRBJ2-1; no clear D gene. The sequence was collected from a girl aged 10 to 17 in good health and CMV-seronegative. The sequenced sample was PBMCs. The CDR3 loop is CASSSVLRNNEQFF. The DNA of the CDR3 is TGTGCCAGCAGCTCGGTGCTGCGTAACAATGAGCAGTTCTTC.